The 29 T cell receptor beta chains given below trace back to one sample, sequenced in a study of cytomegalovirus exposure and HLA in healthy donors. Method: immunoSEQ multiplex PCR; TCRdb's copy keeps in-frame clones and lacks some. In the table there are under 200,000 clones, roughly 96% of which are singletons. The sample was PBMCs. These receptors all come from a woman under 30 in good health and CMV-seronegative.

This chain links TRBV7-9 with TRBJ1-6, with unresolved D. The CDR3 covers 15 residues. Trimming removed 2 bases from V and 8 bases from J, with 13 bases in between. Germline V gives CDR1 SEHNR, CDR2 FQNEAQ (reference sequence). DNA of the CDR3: TGTGCCAGCAGCTTATCGGGAGACCGAGATTCACCCCTCCACTTT. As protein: CASSLSGDRDSPLHF.

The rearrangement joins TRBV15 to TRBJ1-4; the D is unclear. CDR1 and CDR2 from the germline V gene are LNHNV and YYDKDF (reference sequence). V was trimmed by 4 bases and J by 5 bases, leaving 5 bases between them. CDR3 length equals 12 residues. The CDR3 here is CATSTFNEKLFF. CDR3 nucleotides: TGTGCCACCAGCACTTTCAATGAAAAACTGTTTTTT. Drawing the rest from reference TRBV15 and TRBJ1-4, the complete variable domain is DAMVIQNPRYQVTQFGKPVTLSCSQTLNHNVMYWYQQKSSQAPKLLFHYYDKDFNNEADTPDNFQSRRPNTSFCFLDIRSPGLGDTAMYLCATSTFNEKLFFGSGTQLSVL.

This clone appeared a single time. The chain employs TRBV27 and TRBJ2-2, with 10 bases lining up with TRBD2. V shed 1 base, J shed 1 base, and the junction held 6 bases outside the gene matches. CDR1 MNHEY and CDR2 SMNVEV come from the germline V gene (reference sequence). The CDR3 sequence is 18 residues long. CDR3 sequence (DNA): TGTGCCAGCAGTTTATTTCCAGGGACTAGCGAGAACACCGGGGAGCTGTTTTTT. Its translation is CASSLFPGTSENTGELFF.

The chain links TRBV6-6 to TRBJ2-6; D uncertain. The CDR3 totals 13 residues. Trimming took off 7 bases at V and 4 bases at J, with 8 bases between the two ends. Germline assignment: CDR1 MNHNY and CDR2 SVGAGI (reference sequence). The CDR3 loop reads CASTRVGANVLTF. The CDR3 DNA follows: TGTGCCAGCACCCGGGTGGGGGCCAACGTCCTGACTTTC.

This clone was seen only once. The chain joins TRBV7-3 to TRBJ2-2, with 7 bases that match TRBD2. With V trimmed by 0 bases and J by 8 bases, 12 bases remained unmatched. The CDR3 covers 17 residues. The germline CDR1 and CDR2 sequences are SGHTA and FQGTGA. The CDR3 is CASSLTYGLEGPGELFF. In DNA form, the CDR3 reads TGTGCCAGCAGCTTAACGTACGGACTAGAGGGGCCAGGGGAGCTGTTTTTT. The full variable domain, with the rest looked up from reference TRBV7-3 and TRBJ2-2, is GAGVSQTPSNKVTEKGKYVELRCDPISGHTALYWYRQSLGQGPEFLIYFQGTGAADDSGLPNDRFFAVRPEGSVSTLKIQRTERGDSAVYLCASSLTYGLEGPGELFFGEGSRLTVL.

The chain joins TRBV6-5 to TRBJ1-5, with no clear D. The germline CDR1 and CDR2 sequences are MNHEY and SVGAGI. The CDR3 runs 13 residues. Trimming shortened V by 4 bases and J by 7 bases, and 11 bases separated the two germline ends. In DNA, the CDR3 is TGTGCCAGCAGTTTGGACTTCGGACAGCCCCAGCATTTT. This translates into CASSLDFGQPQHF.

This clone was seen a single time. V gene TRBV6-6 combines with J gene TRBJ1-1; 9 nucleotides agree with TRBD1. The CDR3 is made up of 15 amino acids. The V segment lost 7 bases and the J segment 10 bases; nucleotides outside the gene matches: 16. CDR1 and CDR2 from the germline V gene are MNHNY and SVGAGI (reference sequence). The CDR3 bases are TGTGCCAGCAACACCGGGACAGGGAGAGTTTATGGAGCTTTCTTT. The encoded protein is CASNTGTGRVYGAFF.

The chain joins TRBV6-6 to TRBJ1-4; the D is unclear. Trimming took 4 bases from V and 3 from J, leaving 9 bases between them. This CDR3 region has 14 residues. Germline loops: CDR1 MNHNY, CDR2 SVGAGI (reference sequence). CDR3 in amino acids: CASSFSFANEKLFF. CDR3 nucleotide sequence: TGTGCCAGCAGTTTTAGTTTTGCTAATGAAAAACTGTTTTTT.

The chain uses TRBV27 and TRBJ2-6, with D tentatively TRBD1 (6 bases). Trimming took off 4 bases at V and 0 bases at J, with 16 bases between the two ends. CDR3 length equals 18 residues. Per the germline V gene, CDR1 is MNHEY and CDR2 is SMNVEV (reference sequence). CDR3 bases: TGTGCCAGCAGTTCCCCCGGTACAGGGTACTCTGGGGCCAACGTCCTGACTTTC. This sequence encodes CASSSPGTGYSGANVLTF. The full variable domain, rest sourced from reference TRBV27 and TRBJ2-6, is EAQVTQNPRYLITVTGKKLTVTCSQNMNHEYMSWYRQDPGLGLRQIYYSMNVEVTDKGDVPEGYKVSRKEKRNFPLILESPSPNQTSLYFCASSSPGTGYSGANVLTFGAGSRLTVL.

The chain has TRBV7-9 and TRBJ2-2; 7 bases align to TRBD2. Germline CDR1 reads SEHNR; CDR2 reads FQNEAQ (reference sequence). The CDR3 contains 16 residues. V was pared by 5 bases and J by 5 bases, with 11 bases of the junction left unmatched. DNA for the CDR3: TGTGCCAGCAGCCCTACTCCTAGCGGCTTAACCGGGGAGCTGTTTTTT. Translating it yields CASSPTPSGLTGELFF.

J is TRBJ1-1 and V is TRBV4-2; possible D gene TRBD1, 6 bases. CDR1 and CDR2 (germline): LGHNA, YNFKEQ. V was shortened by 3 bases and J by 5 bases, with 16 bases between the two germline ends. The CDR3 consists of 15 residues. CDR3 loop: CASSQVLRGMTEAFF. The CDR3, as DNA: TGTGCCAGCAGCCAGGTCTTAAGGGGGATGACTGAAGCTTTCTTT.

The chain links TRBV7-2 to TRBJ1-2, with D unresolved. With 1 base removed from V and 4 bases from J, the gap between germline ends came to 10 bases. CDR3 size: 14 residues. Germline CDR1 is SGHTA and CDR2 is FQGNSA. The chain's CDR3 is CASSLDASTYGYTF. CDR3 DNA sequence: TGTGCCAGCAGCTTAGACGCCAGTACCTATGGCTACACCTTC.

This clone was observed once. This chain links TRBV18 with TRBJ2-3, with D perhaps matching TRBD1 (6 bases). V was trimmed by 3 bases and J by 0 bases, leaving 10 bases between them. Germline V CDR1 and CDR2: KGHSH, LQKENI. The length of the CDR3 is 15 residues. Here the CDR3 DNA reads TGTGCCAGCTCACCCGGGACAATTAGCACAGATACGCAGTATTTT. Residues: CASSPGTISTDTQYF. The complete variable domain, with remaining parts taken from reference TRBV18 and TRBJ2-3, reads NAGVMQNPRHLVRRRGQEARLRCSPMKGHSHVYWYRQLPEEGLKFMVYLQKENIIDESGMPKERFSAEFPKEGPSILRIQQVVRGDSAAYFCASSPGTISTDTQYFGPGTRLTVL.

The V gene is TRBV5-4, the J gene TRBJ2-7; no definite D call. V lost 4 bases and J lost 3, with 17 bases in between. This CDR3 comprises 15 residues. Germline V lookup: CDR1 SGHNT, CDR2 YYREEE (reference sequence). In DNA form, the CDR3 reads TGTGCCAGCAGCCCCCCTCCTGCGGTCAACTACGAGCAGTACTTC. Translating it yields CASSPPPAVNYEQYF.

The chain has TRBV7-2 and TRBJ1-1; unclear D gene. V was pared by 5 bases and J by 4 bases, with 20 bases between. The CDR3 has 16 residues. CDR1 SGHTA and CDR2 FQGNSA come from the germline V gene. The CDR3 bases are TGTGCCAGCAGCCCCCACCTGGGTTCGGGATCCACTGAAGCTTTCTTT. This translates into CASSPHLGSGSTEAFF.

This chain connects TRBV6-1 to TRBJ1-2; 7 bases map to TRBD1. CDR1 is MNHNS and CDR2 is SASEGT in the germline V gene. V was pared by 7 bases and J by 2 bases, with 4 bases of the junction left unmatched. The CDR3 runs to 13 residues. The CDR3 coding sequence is TGTGCCAGCACCTTGGGACAGAACTATGGCTACACCTTC. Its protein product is CASTLGQNYGYTF.

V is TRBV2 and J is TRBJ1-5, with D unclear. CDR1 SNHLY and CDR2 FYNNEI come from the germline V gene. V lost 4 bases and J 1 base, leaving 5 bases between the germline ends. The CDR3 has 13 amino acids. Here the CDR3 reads CASSGESNQPQHF. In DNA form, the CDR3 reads TGTGCCAGCAGTGGGGAGAGCAATCAGCCCCAGCATTTT.

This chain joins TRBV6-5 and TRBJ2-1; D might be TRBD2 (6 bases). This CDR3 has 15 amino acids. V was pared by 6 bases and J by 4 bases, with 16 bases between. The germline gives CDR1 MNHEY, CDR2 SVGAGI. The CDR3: CASRLAGTEYNEQFF. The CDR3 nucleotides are TGTGCCAGCAGACTAGCCGGGACGGAATACAATGAGCAGTTCTTC.

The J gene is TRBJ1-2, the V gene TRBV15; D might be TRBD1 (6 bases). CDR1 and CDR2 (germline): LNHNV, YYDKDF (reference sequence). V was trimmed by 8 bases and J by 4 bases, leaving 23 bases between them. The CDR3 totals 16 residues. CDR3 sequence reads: CATQPTDTGSGYGYTF. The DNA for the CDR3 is TGTGCCACCCAACCAACCGACACAGGGAGCGGCTATGGCTACACCTTC.

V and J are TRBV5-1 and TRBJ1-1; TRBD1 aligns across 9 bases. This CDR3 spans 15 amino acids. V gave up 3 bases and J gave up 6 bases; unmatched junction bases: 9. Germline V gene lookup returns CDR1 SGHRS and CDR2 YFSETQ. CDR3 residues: CASSWGTGSVSEAFF. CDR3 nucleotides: TGCGCCAGCAGCTGGGGGACAGGGTCGGTCTCTGAAGCTTTCTTT.

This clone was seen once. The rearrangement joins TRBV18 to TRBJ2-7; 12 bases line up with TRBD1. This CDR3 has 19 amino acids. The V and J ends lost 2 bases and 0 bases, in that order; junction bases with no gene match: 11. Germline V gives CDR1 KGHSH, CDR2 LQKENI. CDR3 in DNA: TGTGCCAGCTCACCAATTGGGGGACAGGGGGCGAGAAGCTCCTACGAGCAGTACTTC. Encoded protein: CASSPIGGQGARSSYEQYF.

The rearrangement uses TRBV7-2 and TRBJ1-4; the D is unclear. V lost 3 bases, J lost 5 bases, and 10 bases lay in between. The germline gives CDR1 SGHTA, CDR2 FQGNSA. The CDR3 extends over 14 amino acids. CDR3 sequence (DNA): TGTGCCAGCAGCTTTCAGGCGAAGAATGAAAAACTGTTTTTT. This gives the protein CASSFQAKNEKLFF.

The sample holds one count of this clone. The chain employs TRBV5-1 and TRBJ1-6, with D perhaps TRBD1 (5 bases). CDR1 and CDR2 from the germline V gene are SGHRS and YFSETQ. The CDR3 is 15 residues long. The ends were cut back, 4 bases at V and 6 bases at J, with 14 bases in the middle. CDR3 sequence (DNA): TGCGCCAGCAGCCCCCTCGTGGGGGGTAATTCACCCCTCCACTTT. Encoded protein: CASSPLVGGNSPLHF.

The CDR3 is CASSLVERGPETQYF. The DNA of the CDR3 is TGTGCCAGCAGCTTGGTAGAGCGGGGGCCGGAGACCCAGTACTTC. This sequence joins TRBV5-6 and TRBJ2-5, with TRBD2 matching over 8 bases. Trimming removed 0 bases from V and 5 bases from J; junction bases left unmatched: 6. The CDR3 covers 15 residues. The germline CDR1 and CDR2 sequences are SGHDT and YYEEEE.

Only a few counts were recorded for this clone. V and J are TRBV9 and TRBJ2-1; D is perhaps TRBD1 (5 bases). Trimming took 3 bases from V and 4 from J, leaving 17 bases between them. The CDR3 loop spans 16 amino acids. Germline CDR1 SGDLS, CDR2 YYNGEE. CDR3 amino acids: CASSGRVEDLYNEQFF. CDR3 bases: TGTGCCAGCAGCGGCAGGGTTGAAGACCTATACAATGAGCAGTTCTTC.

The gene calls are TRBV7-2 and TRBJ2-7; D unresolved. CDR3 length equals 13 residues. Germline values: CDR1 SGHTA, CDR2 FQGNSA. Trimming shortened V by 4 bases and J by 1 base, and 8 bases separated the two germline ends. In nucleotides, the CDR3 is TGTGCCAGCAGCTCCACCGGGTCCTACGAGCAGTACTTC. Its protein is CASSSTGSYEQYF.

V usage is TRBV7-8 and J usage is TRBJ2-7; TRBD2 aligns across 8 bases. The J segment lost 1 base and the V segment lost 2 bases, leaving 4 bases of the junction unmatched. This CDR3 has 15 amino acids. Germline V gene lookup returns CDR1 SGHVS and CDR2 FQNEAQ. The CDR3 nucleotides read TGTGCCAGCAGCTTACTGGCGGGGGGATCCTACGAGCAGTACTTC. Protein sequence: CASSLLAGGSYEQYF.

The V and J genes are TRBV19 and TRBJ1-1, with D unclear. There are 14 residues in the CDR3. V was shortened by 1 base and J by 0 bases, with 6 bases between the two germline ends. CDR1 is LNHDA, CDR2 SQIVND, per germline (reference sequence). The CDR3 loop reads CASSIVRMNTEAFF. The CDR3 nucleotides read TGTGCCAGTAGTATAGTCAGAATGAACACTGAAGCTTTCTTT.

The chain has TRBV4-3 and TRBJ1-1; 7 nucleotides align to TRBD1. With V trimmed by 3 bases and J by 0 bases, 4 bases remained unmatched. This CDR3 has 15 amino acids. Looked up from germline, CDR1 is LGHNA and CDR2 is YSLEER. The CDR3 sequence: CASSQQQGMNTEAFF. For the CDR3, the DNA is TGCGCCAGCAGCCAGCAACAGGGGATGAACACTGAAGCTTTCTTT.